This T cell receptor beta chain originates from a study of cytomegalovirus exposure and HLA in healthy donors. Study background: Early release data held approximately 81 million unique TCRs from HLA-typed donors.

With respect to this clone: Its antigen is currently unknown.

Researchers ran the PCR with 60 Vbeta and 13 Jbeta primers. Assay used: immunoSEQ multiplex PCR; TCRdb lists only in-frame clones, some missing. The sample holds under 170,000 clones; roughly 63% are singletons and the top ten take 6% to 8.5%. Study results and limitations: There were under 200 TCR beta chains listed as cytomegalovirus-associated. Cytomegalovirus status was reportedly diagnosed by the classifier with high sensitivity and specificity.

V gave up 5 bases and J gave up 5 bases; unmatched junction bases: 15. CDR1 and CDR2 (germline): SQVTM, ANQGSEA. The CDR3 spans 16 residues. This receptor was obtained from a woman between 55 and 75 years old in good health and CMV-seropositive. Specimen: PBMCs. This rearrangement joins TRBV29-1 to TRBJ2-5, with 9 bases aligning to TRBD1. The chain's CDR3 is CSVRGGQGLNMETQYF. The CDR3 DNA reads as TGCAGCGTTCGGGGAGGACAGGGGCTAAATATGGAGACCCAGTACTTC.